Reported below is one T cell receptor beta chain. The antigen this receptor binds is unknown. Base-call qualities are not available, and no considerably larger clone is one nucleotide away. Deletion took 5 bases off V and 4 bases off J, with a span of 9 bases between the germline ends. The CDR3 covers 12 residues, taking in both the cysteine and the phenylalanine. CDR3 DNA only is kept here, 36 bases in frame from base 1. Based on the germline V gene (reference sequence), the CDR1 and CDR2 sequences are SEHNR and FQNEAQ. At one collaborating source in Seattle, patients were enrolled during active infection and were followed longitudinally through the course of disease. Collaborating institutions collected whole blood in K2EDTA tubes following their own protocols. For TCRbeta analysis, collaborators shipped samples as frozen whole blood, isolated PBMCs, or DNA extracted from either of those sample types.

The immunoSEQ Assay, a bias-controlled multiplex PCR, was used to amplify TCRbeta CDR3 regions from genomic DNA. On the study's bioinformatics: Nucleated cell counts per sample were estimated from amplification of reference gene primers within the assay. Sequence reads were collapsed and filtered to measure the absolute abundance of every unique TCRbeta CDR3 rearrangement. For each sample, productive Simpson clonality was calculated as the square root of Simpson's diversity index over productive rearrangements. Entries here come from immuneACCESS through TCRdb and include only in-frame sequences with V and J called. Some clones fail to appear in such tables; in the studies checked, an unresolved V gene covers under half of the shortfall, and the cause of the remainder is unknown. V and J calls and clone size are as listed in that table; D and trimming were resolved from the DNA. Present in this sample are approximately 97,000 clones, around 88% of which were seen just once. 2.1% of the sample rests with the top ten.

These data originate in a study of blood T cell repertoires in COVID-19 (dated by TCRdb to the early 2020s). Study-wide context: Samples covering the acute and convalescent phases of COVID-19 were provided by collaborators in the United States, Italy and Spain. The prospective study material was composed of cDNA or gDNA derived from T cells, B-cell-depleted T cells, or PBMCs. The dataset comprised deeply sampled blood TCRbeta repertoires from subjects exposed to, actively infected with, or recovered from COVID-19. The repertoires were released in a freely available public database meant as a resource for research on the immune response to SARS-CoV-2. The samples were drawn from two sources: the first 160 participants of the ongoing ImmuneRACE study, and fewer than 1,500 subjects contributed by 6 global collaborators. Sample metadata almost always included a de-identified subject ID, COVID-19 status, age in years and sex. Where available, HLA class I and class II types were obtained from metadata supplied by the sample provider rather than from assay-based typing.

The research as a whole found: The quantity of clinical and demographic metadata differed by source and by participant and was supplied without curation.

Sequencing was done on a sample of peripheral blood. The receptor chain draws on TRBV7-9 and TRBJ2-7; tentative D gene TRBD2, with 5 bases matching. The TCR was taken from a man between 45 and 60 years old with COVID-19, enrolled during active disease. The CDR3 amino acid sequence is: CASSPEGYEQYF. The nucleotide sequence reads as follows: TGTGCCAGCAGCCCCGAGGGTTACGAGCAGTACTTC.